Presented here are 5 T cell receptor beta chains from one specimen sequenced in a study of PD-1 blockade in classical Hodgkin lymphoma. Sequenced by immunoSEQ multiplex PCR; TCRdb stores in-frame clones only, minus some. The sample carries around 16,000 clones, 75% to 90% recorded once. Every patient relapsed after autologous stem cell transplantation, and brentuximab vedotin exposure varied. The material was peripheral blood mononuclear cells (PBMCs), obtained before the second cycle of nivolumab. The receptors were gathered from a human donor with classical Hodgkin lymphoma.

This clone has a handful of counts. The chain has TRBV7-3 and TRBJ1-1, with D unclear. This CDR3 has 13 amino acids. Trimming pared 6 bases from V and 9 bases from J, leaving 17 bases between. CDR1 SGHTA and CDR2 FQGTGA come from the germline V gene. The CDR3 loop is CASSPSGGSQAFF. CDR3 DNA sequence: TGTGCCAGCAGTCCAAGTGGCGGGTCCCAAGCTTTCTTT.

This clone was counted between two and nine times. V and J are TRBV5-5 and TRBJ1-2, with 11 nucleotides matching TRBD1. Germline V gene sequence: CDR1 SGHKS, CDR2 YYEKEE (reference sequence). This CDR3 comprises 17 residues. With V trimmed by 4 bases and J by 1 base, 9 bases remained unmatched. DNA for the CDR3: TGTGCCAGCAGCACCCTTCCCGGGACAGGGGGTAACTATGGCTACACCTTC. Encoded protein: CASSTLPGTGGNYGYTF. Using reference TRBV5-5 and TRBJ1-2 for the parts outside the CDR3, the full variable domain is DAGVTQSPTHLIKTRGQQVTLRCSPISGHKSVSWYQQVLGQGPQFIFQYYEKEERGRGNFPDRFSARQFPNYSSELNVNALLLGDSALYLCASSTLPGTGGNYGYTFGSGTRLTVV.

The rearrangement uses TRBV9 and TRBJ1-2, with 8 bases fitting TRBD1. Per the germline V gene, CDR1 is SGDLS and CDR2 is YYNGEE. This CDR3 comprises 16 residues. Trimming took 3 bases from V and 0 from J; bases not matched to a gene: 7. CDR3 nucleotide sequence: TGTGCCAGCAGCGCCCGGACAGGGATAGCTAACTATGGCTACACCTTC. It specifies CASSARTGIANYGYTF.

The chain has TRBV15 and TRBJ2-1, with 14 bases lining up with TRBD2. Germline V gene data show CDR1 as LNHNV and CDR2 as YYDKDF (reference sequence). This CDR3 region has 19 residues. V lost 2 bases to trimming and J lost 3 bases; unmatched junction nucleotides: 9. The CDR3 region is CATSRSPGLAGVLYNEQFF. The CDR3 DNA follows: TGTGCCACCAGCAGATCTCCGGGACTAGCGGGAGTTCTCTACAATGAGCAGTTCTTC.

J is TRBJ2-3 and V is TRBV11-3; possibly TRBD2 for D (6 bases). The length of the CDR3 is 15 residues. Trimming took off 1 base at V and 2 bases at J, with 10 bases between the two ends. Germline V gene data show CDR1 as SGHNT and CDR2 as YENEEA. CDR3 in amino acids: CASSLGGAPTDTQYF. The CDR3 nucleotides are TGTGCCAGCAGCTTAGGCGGGGCCCCCACAGATACGCAGTATTTT. Variable domain in full (rest from reference TRBV11-3 and TRBJ2-3): EAGVVQSPRYKIIEKKQPVAFWCNPISGHNTLYWYLQNLGQGPELLIRYENEEAVDDSQLPKDRFSAERLKGVDSTLKIQPAELGDSAVYLCASSLGGAPTDTQYFGPGTRLTVL.